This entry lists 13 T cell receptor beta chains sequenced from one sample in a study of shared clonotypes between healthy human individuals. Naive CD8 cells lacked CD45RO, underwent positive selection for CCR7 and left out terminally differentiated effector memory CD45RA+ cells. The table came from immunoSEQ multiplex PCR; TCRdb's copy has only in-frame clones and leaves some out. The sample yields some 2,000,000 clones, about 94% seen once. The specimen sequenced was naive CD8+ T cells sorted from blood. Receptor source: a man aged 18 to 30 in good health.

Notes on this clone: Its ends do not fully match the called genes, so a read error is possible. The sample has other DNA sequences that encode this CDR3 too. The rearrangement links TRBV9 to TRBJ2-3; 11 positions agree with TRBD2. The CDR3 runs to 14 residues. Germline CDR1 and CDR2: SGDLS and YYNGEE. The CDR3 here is CASSGGASTDTQYF. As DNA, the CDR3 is TGTGCCAGTAGCGGGGGGGCTAGCACAGATACGCAGTATTTT.

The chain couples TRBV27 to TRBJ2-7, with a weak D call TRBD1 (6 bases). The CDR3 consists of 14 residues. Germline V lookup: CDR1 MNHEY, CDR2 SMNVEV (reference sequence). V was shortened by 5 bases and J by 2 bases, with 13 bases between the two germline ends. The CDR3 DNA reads TGTGCCAGCAGTCTCAACAGGGAACCCTACGAGCAGTACTTC. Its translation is CASSLNREPYEQYF.

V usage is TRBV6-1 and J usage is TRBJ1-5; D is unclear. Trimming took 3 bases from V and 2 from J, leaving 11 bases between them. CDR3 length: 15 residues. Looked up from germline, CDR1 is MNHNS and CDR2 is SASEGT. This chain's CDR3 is CASSDPAGGNQPQHF. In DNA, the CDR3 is TGTGCCAGCAGTGATCCGGCCGGGGGCAATCAGCCCCAGCATTTT.

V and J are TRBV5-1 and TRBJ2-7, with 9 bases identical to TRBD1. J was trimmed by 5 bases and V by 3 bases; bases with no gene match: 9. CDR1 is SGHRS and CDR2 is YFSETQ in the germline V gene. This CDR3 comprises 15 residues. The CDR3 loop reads CASSWGQGGPHEQYF. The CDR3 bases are TGCGCCAGCAGCTGGGGACAGGGAGGACCGCACGAGCAGTACTTC.

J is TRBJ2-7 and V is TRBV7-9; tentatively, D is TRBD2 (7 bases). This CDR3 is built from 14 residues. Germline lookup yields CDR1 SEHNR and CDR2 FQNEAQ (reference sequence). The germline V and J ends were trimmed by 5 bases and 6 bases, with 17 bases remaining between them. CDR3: CASSPPAGAREQYF. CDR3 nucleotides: TGTGCCAGCAGCCCCCCGGCGGGGGCCCGCGAGCAGTACTTC.

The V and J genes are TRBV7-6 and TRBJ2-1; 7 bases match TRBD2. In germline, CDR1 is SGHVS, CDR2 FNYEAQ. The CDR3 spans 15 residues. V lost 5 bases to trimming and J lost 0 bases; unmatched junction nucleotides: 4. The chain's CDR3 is CASSVGGGSYNEQFF. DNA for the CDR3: TGTGCCAGCAGCGTGGGGGGGGGCTCCTACAATGAGCAGTTCTTC.

CDR3 loop: CASIEGFNHGYTF. CDR3 bases: TGTGCCAGCATAGAGGGGTTCAACCATGGCTACACCTTC. The V and J genes are TRBV6-1 and TRBJ1-2, with D tentatively TRBD1 (5 bases). V was trimmed by 7 bases and J by 6 bases, leaving 15 bases between them. Germline V CDR1 and CDR2: MNHNS, SASEGT. This CDR3 is built from 13 residues.

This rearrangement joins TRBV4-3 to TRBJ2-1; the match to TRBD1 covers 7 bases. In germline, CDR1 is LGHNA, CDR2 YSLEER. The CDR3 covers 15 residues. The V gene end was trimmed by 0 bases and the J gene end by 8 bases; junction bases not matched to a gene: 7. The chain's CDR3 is CASSQEGYRGDEQFF. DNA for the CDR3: TGCGCCAGCAGCCAAGAAGGGTACAGGGGCGATGAGCAGTTCTTC.

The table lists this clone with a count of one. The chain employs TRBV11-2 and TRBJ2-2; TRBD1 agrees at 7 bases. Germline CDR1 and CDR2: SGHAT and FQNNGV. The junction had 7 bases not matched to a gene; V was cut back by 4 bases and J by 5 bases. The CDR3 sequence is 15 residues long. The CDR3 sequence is CASSSRDSETGELFF. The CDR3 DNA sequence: TGTGCCAGCAGCTCCCGGGACAGCGAAACCGGGGAGCTGTTTTTT.

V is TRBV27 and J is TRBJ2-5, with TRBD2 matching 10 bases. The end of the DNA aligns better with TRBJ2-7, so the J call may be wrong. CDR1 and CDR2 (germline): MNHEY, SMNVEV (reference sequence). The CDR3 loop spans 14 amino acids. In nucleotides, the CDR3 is TGTGCCAGCAGAAAAAGCGGGGGGGCCGCCGAGCAGTACTTC. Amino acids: CASRKSGGAAEQYF.

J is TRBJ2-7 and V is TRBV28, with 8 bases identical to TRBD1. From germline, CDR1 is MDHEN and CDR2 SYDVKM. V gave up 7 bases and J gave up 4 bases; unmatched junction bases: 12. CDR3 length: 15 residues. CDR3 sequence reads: CASTPSAGGSYEQYF. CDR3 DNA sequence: TGTGCCAGCACCCCTTCCGCAGGGGGCTCTTACGAGCAGTACTTC.

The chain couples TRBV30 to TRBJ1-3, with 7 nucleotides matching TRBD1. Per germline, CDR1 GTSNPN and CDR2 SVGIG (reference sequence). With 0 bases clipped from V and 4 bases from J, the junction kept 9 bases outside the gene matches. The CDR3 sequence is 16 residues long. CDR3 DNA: TGTGCCTGGAGTGTAATAGACAGGGAAGAAGGAAACACCATATATTTT. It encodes CAWSVIDREEGNTIYF.

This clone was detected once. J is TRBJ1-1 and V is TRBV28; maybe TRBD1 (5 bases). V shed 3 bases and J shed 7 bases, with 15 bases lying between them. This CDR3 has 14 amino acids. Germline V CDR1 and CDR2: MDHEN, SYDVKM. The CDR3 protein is CASSLVGGTGEAFF. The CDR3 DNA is TGTGCCAGCAGTTTGGTGGGGGGAACGGGTGAAGCTTTCTTT.